This TCR beta chain was obtained from a study of immune cell composition in non-small cell lung cancer. There are 13 residues in the CDR3. Per the germline V gene, CDR1 is LNHDA and CDR2 is SQIVND (reference sequence). Unmatched junction bases numbered 4, after V lost 9 bases and J lost 6 bases. Sequencing used immunoSEQ multiplex PCR; TCRdb keeps in-frame clones, though not all of them. Among roughly 15,000 clones listed, roughly 80% were seen once. What was sequenced was lung tumor tissue. The sequence was obtained from a human donor with non-small cell lung cancer. V usage is TRBV19 and J usage is TRBJ1-4, with 10 bases lining up with TRBD1. The CDR3 is CASTTGGYEKLFF. In DNA form, the CDR3 reads TGTGCCAGCACGACAGGGGGCTATGAAAAACTGTTTTTT. Full variable domain (outside the CDR3, taken from reference TRBV19 and TRBJ1-4): DGGITQSPKYLFRKEGQNVTLSCEQNLNHDAMYWYRQDPGQGLRLIYYSQIVNDFQKGDIAEGYSVSREKKESFPLTVTSAQKNPTAFYLCASTTGGYEKLFFGSGTQLSVL.